The clone carrying this TCR beta chain was detected only a few times. These data belong to a study of blood T cell repertoires in COVID-19. Across the whole study: Sites in the United States, Italy and Spain provided acute and convalescent COVID-19 samples. PBMCs, B-cell-depleted T cells, or T cells provided the cDNA or gDNA that made up the material.

Germline values: CDR1 SGHTA, CDR2 FQGNSA. This CDR3 is built from 18 residues. V shed 5 bases, J shed 4 bases, and the junction held 12 bases outside the gene matches. Under the authors' procedure: For nucleated cells, counts were estimated from reference gene primer amplification. Assay: immunoSEQ multiplex PCR; the TCRdb copy retains only in-frame clones and omits some. The V and J calls and clone size were taken over from that table, and D and trimming were inferred from the DNA. The sample has about 96,000 clones; around three quarters are singletons. This sequence was found in a man aged 50 to 60 who had recovered from COVID-19. This chain links TRBV7-2 with TRBJ2-6; 9 positions agree with TRBD2. Sample: peripheral blood. The CDR3 nucleotides read TGTGCCAGCAGCGGAAGGGGGACTAGCTTGGGAGGGGCCAACGTCCTGACTTTC. Translation: CASSGRGTSLGGANVLTF.